This T cell receptor beta chain derives from a study of sequential checkpoint blockade in melanoma. The wider study: Arm A got nivolumab then ipilimumab; arm B the reverse, 1:1.

Treatment meaning: randomized to nivolumab then ipilimumab (arm A) or the reverse (arm B). Assay: immunoSEQ multiplex PCR; the TCRdb copy retains only in-frame clones and omits some. The sample has under 40,000 clones; 70% to 90% are singletons. Germline CDR1 and CDR2: SGHDT and YYEEEE. CDR3 size: 16 residues. The J segment lost 5 bases and the V segment lost 2 bases, leaving 2 bases of the junction unmatched. The clonotype was recovered from a human donor with melanoma. The chain uses TRBV5-6 and TRBJ2-1; 15 nucleotides agree with TRBD2. The sequences come from CD8+ T cells sorted from blood (inferred from file names), collected from a patient given nivolumab and ipilimumab in sequence. In nucleotides, the CDR3 is TGTGCCAGCAGCTTTTGGACTAGCGGGAGGGACAATGAGCAGTTCTTC. It translates to CASSFWTSGRDNEQFF.